The 11 T cell receptor beta chains below all came from one sample that was sequenced in a study of blood T cells in healthy people across ages (dated by TCRdb to between 2015 and 2016). Library prep was done by 5' RACE. Sequenced using an Illumina HiSeq 2500. A second PCR of roughly 7 to 12 cycles was run with a J-beta primer mix and a sample-barcoded 5' primer. TCRdb itself trimmed the public reads at Q25 with fastp, ran MiXCR and retained productive beta chains. Each record represents a unique CDR3 protein, reported with the most common genes and DNA among its rows. The table for this sample lists around 1,500,000 distinct CDR3 sequences; around 42% of them were counted only once. The ten largest clones capture 7.9% of the sample. Sequencing was carried out using blood. The receptors originated from a young woman in good health.

CDR3 amino acids: CATYYEQYF. The CDR3 DNA sequence: TGCGCCACCTACTACGAGCAGTACTTC. This chain links TRBV10-1 with TRBJ2-7; no clear D. The CDR3 length is 9 residues. V lost 10 bases and J lost 3, with 4 bases in between. Per the germline V gene, CDR1 is WNHNN and CDR2 is SYGVQD (reference sequence).

CDR3 region: CASSLAKSKLSHNEQFF. The CDR3 nucleotides read TGCGCCAGCAGCTTGGCTAAAAGTAAGCTTTCCCACAATGAGCAGTTCTTC. V gene TRBV5-1 combines with J gene TRBJ2-1; D is ambiguous. Germline V gives CDR1 SGHRS, CDR2 YFSETQ. Trimming stripped 0 bases from V and 5 bases from J, with 18 bases between. The CDR3 spans 17 residues.

This clonotype was detected a few times. J is TRBJ1-2 and V is TRBV10-2, with D possibly TRBD1 on 6 matching bases. Germline V lookup: CDR1 WSHSY, CDR2 SAAADI. The CDR3 runs 15 residues. V was shortened by 2 bases and J by 4 bases, with 14 bases between the two germline ends. Here the CDR3 DNA reads TGCGCCAGCAGTGAGGCAGGAGGGGGTAGCTATGGCTACACCTTC. The encoded protein is CASSEAGGGSYGYTF.

The V gene is TRBV7-3, the J gene TRBJ1-6; TRBD1 aligns across 8 bases. Germline trimming cut 5 bases from V and 10 bases from J; bases unmatched to any gene: 10. The CDR3 loop spans 15 amino acids. Germline CDR1 and CDR2: SGHTA and FQGTGA. This CDR3 reads CASSPTAGGESPLHF. The DNA of the CDR3 is TGTGCCAGCAGCCCTACCGCAGGGGGCGAATCACCCCTCCACTTT.

The genes are TRBV18 and TRBJ2-7; 15 bases are shared with TRBD2. The CDR3 runs 19 residues. J was trimmed by 3 bases and V by 6 bases; bases with no gene match: 15. Germline CDR1 reads KGHSH; CDR2 reads LQKENI. This chain's CDR3 is CASSLSRTSGRVVYYEQYF. The CDR3 region has the DNA TGTGCCAGCTCGCTGTCAAGGACTAGCGGGAGGGTTGTTTACTACGAGCAGTACTTC.

The rearrangement links TRBV20-1 to TRBJ2-2, with D tentatively TRBD1 (6 bases). The CDR3 is 14 residues long. Trimming stripped 3 bases from V and 1 base from J, with 9 bases between. The germline CDR1 and CDR2 sequences are DFQATT and SNEGSKA (reference sequence). CDR3 nucleotide sequence: TGCAGTGCTAGCGGGACAAGGAACACCGGGGAGCTGTTTTTT. It specifies CSASGTRNTGELFF.

The chain employs TRBV7-8 and TRBJ2-7; D is ambiguous. Germline V gene data show CDR1 as SGHVS and CDR2 as FQNEAQ. This CDR3 spans 14 amino acids. V was trimmed by 5 bases and J by 0 bases, leaving 11 bases between them. The CDR3 loop reads CASSIPRSSYEQYF. Written as DNA, the CDR3 is TGTGCCAGCAGCATCCCCCGGAGCTCCTACGAGCAGTACTTC.

This clonotype was observed a few times. The chain carries TRBV5-8 and TRBJ2-7; D is perhaps TRBD2 (6 bases). Germline V lookup: CDR1 SGHTS, CDR2 YDEGEE. The germline V and J ends were trimmed by 2 bases and 3 bases, with 12 bases remaining between them. The CDR3 extends over 14 amino acids. This CDR3 is CASSFVAAYYEQYF. The DNA for the CDR3 is TGTGCCAGCAGCTTTGTAGCGGCCTACTACGAGCAGTACTTC.

The rearrangement uses TRBV9 and TRBJ1-5; D uncertain. The CDR3 has 15 amino acids. Deletions cut 0 bases from V and 3 bases from J, with 10 bases between. CDR1 is SGDLS, CDR2 YYNGEE, per germline. DNA of the CDR3: TGTGCCAGCAGCGTAGAATGGTCCCCCAATCAGCCCCAGCATTTT. This gives the protein CASSVEWSPNQPQHF.

V usage is TRBV3-1 and J usage is TRBJ2-7; TRBD2 agrees at 9 bases. Germline lookup yields CDR1 LGHDT and CDR2 YNNKEL (reference sequence). Unmatched junction bases numbered 8, after V lost 3 bases and J lost 5 bases. The CDR3 has 15 residues. CDR3 bases: TGTGCCAGCAGCCATGGGACAAGCGGGAGGAACGAGCAGTACTTC. Encoded protein: CASSHGTSGRNEQYF.

The chain links TRBV24-1 to TRBJ2-1; D is undetermined. The CDR3 is 12 residues long. The germline V and J ends were trimmed by 3 bases and 7 bases, with 6 bases remaining between them. Germline V gene sequence: CDR1 KGHDR, CDR2 SFDVKD. As DNA, the CDR3 is TGTGCCACCAGTGATGCTGGGAATGAGCAGTTCTTC. Translating it yields CATSDAGNEQFF.